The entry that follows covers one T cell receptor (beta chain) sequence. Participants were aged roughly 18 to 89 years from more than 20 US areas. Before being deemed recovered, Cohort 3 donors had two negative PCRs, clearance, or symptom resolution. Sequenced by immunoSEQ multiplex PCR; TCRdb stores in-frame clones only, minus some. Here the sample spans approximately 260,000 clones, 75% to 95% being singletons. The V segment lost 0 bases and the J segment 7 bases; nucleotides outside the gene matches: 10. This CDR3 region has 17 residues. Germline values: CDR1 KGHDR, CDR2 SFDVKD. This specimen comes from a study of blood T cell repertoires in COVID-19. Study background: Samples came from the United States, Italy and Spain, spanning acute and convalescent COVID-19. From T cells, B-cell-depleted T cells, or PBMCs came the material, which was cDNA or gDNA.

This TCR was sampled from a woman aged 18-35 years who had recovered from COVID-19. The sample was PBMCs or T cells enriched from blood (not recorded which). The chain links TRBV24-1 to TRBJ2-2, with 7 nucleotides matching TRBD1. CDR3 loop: CATSDLSPDRFNGELFF. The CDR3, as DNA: TGTGCCACCAGTGATTTGAGTCCGGACAGGTTCAACGGGGAGCTGTTTTTT.